The clone carrying this TCR beta chain was counted many times. V was shortened by 6 bases and J by 3 bases, with 15 bases between the two germline ends. This CDR3 comprises 15 residues. From germline, CDR1 is SGHTA and CDR2 FQGTGA. This record comes from a study of CD8 T cells in ankylosing spondylitis. TCRdb itself ran the 5' RACE reads through MiXCR, one entry per CDR3 protein. The data contain approximately 250,000 distinct CDR3 sequences, roughly a quarter of them singletons. What was sequenced was blood, either unsorted or a sorted T cell fraction (not recorded which). The chain combines TRBV7-3 with TRBJ2-1, with D possibly being TRBD1 (5 bases). This clonotype originated in a male donor with ankylosing spondylitis or in good health (not recorded which). The CDR3 is CASSRRGQLYNEQFF. CDR3 DNA sequence: TGTGCCAGCAGTCGAAGGGGCCAGCTCTACAATGAGCAGTTCTTC.